The next 13 T cell receptor beta chains were all read from a single sample in a study of blood T cells in healthy people across ages. Then a second PCR, running roughly 7 to 12 cycles, was carried out with a sample-barcoded 5' primer and a J-beta primer mix. TCRdb re-analysed the 5' RACE reads in MiXCR, keeping a single row per CDR3 protein. The sample carries about 1 million distinct CDR3 sequences, around 45% recorded once. Material: blood. These receptors originate from a woman aged 55-70 years in good health.

As to this clonotype: This may come from a read error, since a much larger clone is one base off. J is TRBJ2-3 and V is TRBV15; maybe TRBD1 (6 bases). Germline loops: CDR1 LNHNV, CDR2 YYDKDF (reference sequence). The CDR3 consists of 14 residues. The CDR3 DNA follows: TGTGCCACCAGCGGGGGCGGTAGCACAGATGCGCAGTATTTT. The encoded protein is CATSGGGSTDAQYF.

This clonotype occurred a few times. This rearrangement joins TRBV27 to TRBJ2-3; 12 positions agree with TRBD2. The trim removed 4 bases at V and 2 bases at J, leaving 4 bases unmatched. The CDR3 totals 16 residues. CDR1 MNHEY and CDR2 SMNVEV come from the germline V gene (reference sequence). The CDR3: CASSWTSGDFTDTQYF. The CDR3 nucleotides read TGTGCCAGCAGTTGGACTAGCGGGGATTTCACAGATACGCAGTATTTT.

V gene TRBV12-3 or TRBV12-4 combines with J gene TRBJ2-1; 10 bases are a match to TRBD1. The CDR3 contains 16 residues. V was pared by 3 bases and J by 9 bases, with 11 bases of the junction left unmatched. The CDR3 is CASSFPGQGPPPEQFF. DNA of the CDR3: TGTGCCAGCAGTTTCCCGGGACAGGGGCCCCCCCCTGAGCAGTTCTTC.

The CDR3 here is CASSFEKPAFYEQYF. The CDR3 coding sequence is TGCGCCAGCAGCTTCGAGAAGCCCGCATTCTACGAGCAGTACTTC. The chain is built from TRBV5-1 and TRBJ2-5, with D uncertain. The J call may be incorrect, as the DNA end agrees better with TRBJ2-7. In germline, CDR1 is SGHRS, CDR2 YFSETQ. The CDR3 sequence is 15 residues long.

There are a few counts of this clonotype. The chain has TRBV5-5 and TRBJ2-1; tentatively, D is TRBD2 (5 bases). V shed 0 bases and J shed 9 bases, with 10 bases lying between them. The CDR3 has 13 amino acids. Germline V gene sequence: CDR1 SGHKS, CDR2 YYEKEE (reference sequence). The CDR3 region has the DNA TGTGCCAGCAGCTTGGAGCGGAGGAGTGAGCAGTTCTTC. It codes for CASSLERRSEQFF.

In this sample, this clonotype turned up a few times. This CDR3 is CSARPMGQASGSSYEQYF. CDR3 DNA sequence: TGCAGTGCTAGACCCATGGGACAGGCCAGCGGGAGCTCCTACGAGCAGTACTTC. The rearrangement links TRBV20-1 to TRBJ2-7; either TRBD1 or TRBD2 may fit D (8 bases each). CDR3 length: 18 residues. CDR1 is DFQATT and CDR2 is SNEGSKA in the germline V gene (reference sequence). V dropped 2 bases and J dropped 0 bases, with 23 bases sitting between them.

The genes are TRBV4-1 and TRBJ2-7; TRBD2 matches at 8 bases. The trim removed 1 base at V and 6 bases at J, leaving 11 bases unmatched. The length of the CDR3 is 16 residues. The germline gives CDR1 MGHRA, CDR2 YSYEKL. CDR3 sequence (DNA): TGCGCCAGCAGCCAAGCGACCGGGACTAGTTTGGTCGAGCAGTACTTC. This gives the protein CASSQATGTSLVEQYF.

J is TRBJ2-2 and V is TRBV9; possible D gene TRBD1, 6 bases. Germline V gene sequence: CDR1 SGDLS, CDR2 YYNGEE. V gave up 4 bases and J gave up 4 bases, with 17 bases separating them. CDR3 length: 16 residues. CDR3 in DNA: TGTGCCAGCAGCAACCAAGGACAGCCGAGCACCGGGGAGCTGTTTTTT. The encoded protein is CASSNQGQPSTGELFF.

CDR3 protein: CASTSFSGETQYF. The CDR3 DNA is TGTGCCAGCACCAGCTTCTCAGGAGAGACCCAGTACTTC. The chain uses TRBV2 and TRBJ2-7; D gene uncertain. The end of the DNA aligns better with TRBJ2-5, so the J call may be wrong. The CDR3 covers 13 residues. Germline loops: CDR1 SNHLY, CDR2 FYNNEI.

The chain links TRBV24-1 to TRBJ2-5, with 7 nucleotides matching TRBD2. Germline V lookup: CDR1 KGHDR, CDR2 SFDVKD. The CDR3 is made up of 15 amino acids. V was pared by 6 bases and J by 5 bases, with 11 bases of the junction left unmatched. DNA for the CDR3: TGTGCCACCAGTTCGACTAAAGCGGGACTGGAGACCCAGTACTTC. Translation: CATSSTKAGLETQYF.

This chain joins TRBV20-1 and TRBJ2-7; D could derive from TRBD1 or TRBD2 (5 bases each). The J call may be incorrect, as the DNA end agrees better with TRBJ2-5. The CDR3 contains 14 residues. Germline-derived CDR1 and CDR2 are DFQATT and SNEGSKA (reference sequence). The CDR3 DNA sequence: TGCAGTGCTATAGAACAGGCTTGGGGGGAGACCCAGTACTTC. Residues: CSAIEQAWGETQYF.

CDR3 sequence (DNA): TGTGCCAGCAGCCAAGATGATTTGTTACTAAACGAACGGTACTTC. Protein product: CASSQDDLLLNERYF. The chain carries TRBV3-1 and TRBJ2-5; D is unclear. This CDR3 spans 15 amino acids. The germline V gene has CDR1 LGHDT and CDR2 YNNKEL (reference sequence). Trimming stripped 0 bases from V and 13 bases from J, with 21 bases between.

This chain joins TRBV11-1 and TRBJ2-1, with a weak D call TRBD1 (5 bases). Germline V lookup: CDR1 SGHAT, CDR2 FQDESV (reference sequence). Between the trimmed V and J ends, which lost 5 bases and 7 bases, there was a span of 18 bases. The CDR3 covers 15 residues. CDR3 in amino acids: CASSLDTQVKNEQFF. The CDR3 bases are TGTGCCAGCAGCCTAGACACACAGGTGAAGAATGAGCAGTTCTTC.